The TCR beta chain described here comes from a study of radiation and T cells in renal cell carcinoma. Deletions cut 7 bases from V and 5 bases from J, with 11 bases between. Germline loops: CDR1 ENHRY, CDR2 SYGVKD. The CDR3 is made up of 13 amino acids. Time point in this sample: blood 2 weeks post-SBRT. Treatment here: 15 Gy SBRT to primary tumor, nephrectomy 4 weeks later. Here immunoSEQ multiplex PCR was the method, and the copy in TCRdb shows in-frame clones only, minus some. This sample has 120,000 or so clones, with more than 80% found just once. Sequencing used blood, obtained from a patient whose treatment included radiotherapy and nephrectomy. The V call is TRBV10-3, the J call TRBJ2-2; no definite D call. This TCR derives from a woman aged 55 to 70 with renal cell carcinoma. CDR3: CAITPDGTGELFF. Written as DNA, the CDR3 is TGTGCCATCACCCCGGACGGAACCGGGGAGCTGTTTTTT.